The 6 T cell receptor beta chains below were found in one sample sequenced in a study of OX40 agonist ivuxolimab in advanced cancers. Libraries were prepared by immunoSEQ multiplex PCR; TCRdb keeps only in-frame clonotypes and omits some of them. The sample holds roughly 70,000 clones, approximately 88% seen once. Sequencing was performed on CD4+ or CD8+ T cells sorted from blood, taken in a trial of the OX40 agonist ivuxolimab. The source is an adult with an advanced solid tumor such as melanoma, head and neck, liver or kidney cancer.

This chain links TRBV6-1 with TRBJ2-7; D call uncertain. This CDR3 spans 15 amino acids. Trimming took 7 bases from V and 3 from J, leaving 19 bases between them. In germline, CDR1 is MNHNS, CDR2 SASEGT. Here the CDR3 reads CASTAFVGLNYEQYF. CDR3 nucleotide sequence: TGTGCCAGCACCGCGTTCGTGGGCTTAAACTACGAGCAGTACTTC.

V and J are TRBV5-1 and TRBJ1-2; D remains ambiguous. This CDR3 comprises 14 residues. The ends were cut back, 0 bases at V and 3 bases at J, with 9 bases in the middle. Germline V gives CDR1 SGHRS, CDR2 YFSETQ. CDR3 sequence: CASSLVSLDYGYTF. CDR3 in DNA: TGCGCCAGCAGCTTGGTGAGCCTGGACTATGGCTACACCTTC.

The CDR3: CATSRGVGGNQPQHF. In DNA form, the CDR3 reads TGTGCCACCAGCAGAGGGGTGGGGGGGAATCAGCCCCAGCATTTT. The chain combines TRBV15 with TRBJ1-5; the D gene is possibly TRBD1 (5 bases). This CDR3 comprises 15 residues. Trimming removed 1 base from V and 4 bases from J, with 11 bases in between. Germline V gives CDR1 LNHNV, CDR2 YYDKDF (reference sequence).

The chain joins TRBV11-2 to TRBJ1-1, with TRBD1 as a possible D gene (6 bases). V lost 2 bases, J lost 10 bases, and 11 bases lay in between. Germline CDR1 is SGHAT and CDR2 is FQNNGV. This CDR3 region has 12 residues. The CDR3 region has the DNA TGTGCCAGCAGCTTAACCCAGGGGCTAGCTTTCTTT. Amino acids: CASSLTQGLAFF.

The chain uses TRBV27 and TRBJ1-3; TRBD1 might be the D (6 bases). The V end lost 6 bases, the J end lost 2 bases, and 14 bases lay between the germline ends. Per germline, CDR1 MNHEY and CDR2 SMNVEV (reference sequence). This CDR3 spans 15 amino acids. The CDR3 loop is CASRSLGATGNTIYF. CDR3 coding DNA: TGTGCCAGCAGATCATTGGGGGCGACTGGAAACACCATATATTTT.

The J gene is TRBJ2-7, the V gene TRBV5-1; 8 nucleotides match TRBD2. The CDR3 loop spans 13 amino acids. The germline V gene has CDR1 SGHRS and CDR2 YFSETQ. V trimming: 4 bases; J trimming: 5 bases; junction bases outside the gene matches: 5. The CDR3 loop is CASSTGLADEQYF. CDR3 sequence (DNA): TGCGCCAGCAGCACCGGACTAGCCGACGAGCAGTACTTC.